This passage covers 22 T cell receptor beta chains from one sample sequenced in a study of metastatic and nonmetastatic thyroid tumors. No patient had received any treatment before thyroid surgery. With MiXCR, TCRdb reprocessed the PCR reads. The sample contains 14,000 or so clones, 25% to 30% of which appear only once. The sequenced material came from tumor tissue. The source of these receptors is a female donor with papillary thyroid cancer or a benign thyroid nodule (not recorded which). Some clones in this sample may be carry-over from other donors' samples.

V gene TRBV19 combines with J gene TRBJ2-7; D might be TRBD2 (5 bases). Deletions cut 6 bases from V and 7 bases from J, with 16 bases between. This CDR3 spans 13 amino acids. Germline V CDR1 and CDR2: LNHDA, SQIVND (reference sequence). CDR3 nucleotide sequence: TGTGCCAGTAGCGAGGACTTCCTGCAAGAGCAGTACTTC. As protein: CASSEDFLQEQYF.

By frequency in the sample, this clone is medium-sized (0.01 to 0.1%). V usage is TRBV10-3 and J usage is TRBJ2-7; 10 nucleotides agree with TRBD2. CDR1 is ENHRY, CDR2 SYGVKD, per germline. This CDR3 has 15 residues. The J segment lost 6 bases and the V segment lost 0 bases, leaving 5 bases of the junction unmatched. CDR3 bases: TGTGCCATCAGTGAGTCGGCTAGCGGGGGTCTCGAGCAGTACTTC. As protein: CAISESASGGLEQYF.

On this clone: Given a much more abundant clone one base away, this may be a read error. The chain employs TRBV18 and TRBJ1-3, with D hard to call. Per germline, CDR1 KGHSH and CDR2 LQKENI. CDR3 length: 17 amino acids. CDR3: CASPPSLGRSTGNTIYF. The CDR3 DNA reads as TGTGCCAGCCCACCAAGCCTTGGTCGATCAACTGGAAACACCATATATTTT.

About this clone itself: Germline and junction disagree at one end, which may indicate a read error. This rearrangement joins TRBV11-1 to TRBJ2-1; TRBD2 aligns across 7 bases. CDR3 length: 17 residues. The germline V gene has CDR1 SGHAT and CDR2 FQDESV (reference sequence). Here the CDR3 reads CASILKGGASPRNEQFF. Written as DNA, the CDR3 is TGTGCCAGCATCTTAAAGGGAGGGGCTAGCCCGCGAAATGAGCAGTTCTTC. The full variable domain, completed using reference TRBV11-1 and TRBJ2-1, is EAEVAQSPRYKITEKSQAVAFWCDPISGHATLYWYRQILGQGPELLVQFQDESVVDDSQLPKDRFSAERLKGVDSTLKIQPAELGDSAMYLCASILKGGASPRNEQFFGPGTRLTVL.

The table lists this clone with many counts. The V call is TRBV28, the J call TRBJ1-4, with 9 bases matching TRBD1. The CDR3 has 15 residues. Trimming cost V 6 bases and J 6 bases; bases outside gene matches: 8. CDR1 and CDR2 from the germline V gene are MDHEN and SYDVKM. The CDR3 DNA sequence: TGTGCCAGCAGCGAATCCGGGACAGGGTATGAAAAACTGTTTTTT. It specifies CASSESGTGYEKLFF.

By share of the sample, this clone is medium-sized. The chain links TRBV11-3 to TRBJ2-7; D is unresolved. Germline V gene data show CDR1 as SGHNT and CDR2 as YENEEA. With 1 base removed from V and 6 bases from J, the gap between germline ends came to 10 bases. The CDR3 length is 13 residues. This CDR3 is CASSLVYRSEQYF. CDR3 coding DNA: TGTGCCAGCAGCTTAGTTTACCGTTCCGAGCAGTACTTC.

This clone turned up a few times. A read error may produce the germline difference seen at one junction end. The V call is TRBV12-3 or TRBV12-4, the J call TRBJ2-2; D could derive from TRBD1 or TRBD2 (5 bases each). This CDR3 has 14 residues. The CDR3 protein is CASRPGRDLWEPFF. In DNA form, the CDR3 reads TGTGCCAGCAGACCGGGGCGTGATTTGTGGGAGCCGTTTTTT.

This clone was picked up a small number of times. This chain joins TRBV28 and TRBJ1-3; the match to TRBD1 covers 7 bases. Looked up from germline, CDR1 is MDHEN and CDR2 is SYDVKM. J was trimmed by 3 bases and V by 6 bases; bases with no gene match: 11. This CDR3 is built from 16 residues. The CDR3: CASSASTGVIGNTIYF. Written as DNA, the CDR3 is TGTGCCAGCAGCGCCTCTACAGGGGTTATTGGAAACACCATATATTTT.

This clone appeared many times. V gene TRBV29-1 combines with J gene TRBJ2-1, with 8 bases fitting TRBD1. V was pared by 0 bases and J by 3 bases, with 4 bases of the junction left unmatched. The CDR3 loop spans 15 amino acids. Germline loops: CDR1 SQVTM, CDR2 ANQGSEA. CDR3 sequence reads: CSVEDPGQDYNEQFF. The CDR3 DNA sequence: TGCAGCGTTGAAGACCCGGGACAGGACTACAATGAGCAGTTCTTC.

Concerning this clone itself: It may be a read error: a sequence one base away is much more abundant. The chain recombines TRBV14 with TRBJ2-2; D possibly corresponds to TRBD1 (5 bases). Trimming left V 5 bases short and J 8 bases short, with 15 bases between. CDR1 and CDR2 (germline): SGHDN, FVKESK. The CDR3 is 14 residues long. The CDR3 region is CASSVQGSIGELFF. CDR3 bases: TGTGCCAGCAGCGTCCAGGGTAGTATAGGGGAGCTGTTTTTT.

This clone has at least ten counts. The chain has TRBV15 and TRBJ1-1; D ambiguous. The CDR3 contains 12 residues. From germline, CDR1 is LNHNV and CDR2 YYDKDF (reference sequence). The germline V and J ends were trimmed by 1 base and 6 bases, with 6 bases remaining between them. CDR3 sequence: CATSRAPSEAFF. The CDR3 bases are TGTGCCACCAGCAGAGCCCCTTCTGAAGCTTTCTTT.

This clone was detected only a few times. The rearrangement joins TRBV6-1 to TRBJ2-3; D may be TRBD2 (6 bases). The length of the CDR3 is 16 residues. The germline gives CDR1 MNHNS, CDR2 SASEGT. Trimming cost V 6 bases and J 5 bases, with 21 bases left between them. The CDR3 nucleotides are TGTGCCAGCAGCCCACCCGGACTAAGGCCTGGAGATACGCAGTATTTT. Its translation: CASSPPGLRPGDTQYF.

This clone was found a few times. The rearrangement uses TRBV10-1 and TRBJ2-7; possibly TRBD2 for D (6 bases). V lost 0 bases, J lost 5 bases, and 17 bases lay in between. The germline gives CDR1 WNHNN, CDR2 SYGVQD (reference sequence). CDR3 size: 16 residues. DNA for the CDR3: TGCGCCAGCAGTGAGTCGTCTTCGTGGAGGGGCGACGAGCAGTACTTC. Amino acid sequence: CASSESSSWRGDEQYF.

This clone was counted many times. The chain joins TRBV10-3 to TRBJ1-4; TRBD1 matches at 9 bases. The length of the CDR3 is 15 residues. Germline-derived CDR1 and CDR2 are ENHRY and SYGVKD. Unmatched junction bases numbered 11, after V lost 8 bases and J lost 7 bases. Here the CDR3 DNA reads TGTGCCATCGGCGAACCGGACAGGGGCCTTGAAAAACTGTTTTTT. It yields the protein CAIGEPDRGLEKLFF.

CDR3 sequence: CASIQGVHEQFF. CDR3 in DNA: TGTGCCAGCATTCAGGGGGTCCATGAGCAGTTCTTC. J is TRBJ2-1 and V is TRBV6-1; TRBD1 matches 7 bases. The CDR3 has 12 residues. Germline assignment: CDR1 MNHNS and CDR2 SASEGT. V was clipped by 7 bases and J by 8 bases; unmatched bases: 5.

There are many counts of this clone. The V call is TRBV6-1, the J call TRBJ2-5; D possibly uses TRBD1 or TRBD2 (6 bases each). This CDR3 spans 14 amino acids. Germline V gives CDR1 MNHNS, CDR2 SASEGT. Between the trimmed V and J ends, which lost 5 bases and 4 bases, there was a span of 14 bases. In DNA, the CDR3 is TGTGCCAGCAGTCCTGGGGGGCAAGGAGAGACCCAGTACTTC. The encoded protein is CASSPGGQGETQYF.

This chain uses TRBV28 with TRBJ2-7; 7 nucleotides align to TRBD2. V was clipped by 4 bases and J by 3 bases; unmatched bases: 9. Germline CDR1 MDHEN, CDR2 SYDVKM. The CDR3 spans 15 residues. CDR3 in amino acids: CASSWGGLGLYEQYF. The DNA of the CDR3 is TGTGCCAGCAGTTGGGGGGGATTAGGGCTCTACGAGCAGTACTTC.

CDR3: CASSGMSGQGFGGYTF. CDR3 coding DNA: TGTGCCAGCAGCGGGATGTCGGGACAGGGGTTTGGTGGCTACACCTTC. The J gene is TRBJ1-2, the V gene TRBV11-1; 10 bases match TRBD1. The CDR3 is 16 residues long. The trim removed 5 bases at V and 7 bases at J, leaving 13 bases unmatched. CDR1 is SGHAT and CDR2 is FQDESV in the germline V gene (reference sequence).

Concerning this clone itself: The germline gene is not matched at one end of the junction; a read error may be the cause. V is TRBV7-8 and J is TRBJ2-3; 10 bases are a match to TRBD2. This CDR3 is 15 amino acids long. Per the germline V gene, CDR1 is SGHVS and CDR2 is FQNEAQ. The CDR3 region has the DNA TGTCCCAGCAGCTCTAGCGGGAGTGGGACAGATACGCAGTATTTT. It encodes CPSSSSGSGTDTQYF.

The V and J genes are TRBV6-5 and TRBJ1-4; 9 bases are shared with TRBD1. The V and J ends lost 6 bases and 11 bases, in that order; junction bases with no gene match: 7. The CDR3 is made up of 13 amino acids. Germline loops: CDR1 MNHEY, CDR2 SVGAGI. This CDR3 reads CASRDRGGEKLFF. CDR3 in DNA: TGTGCCAGCAGGGACAGGGGCGGGGAGAAACTGTTTTTT.

This clone has a handful of counts. This may be a read error: a much more frequent sequence differs by one nucleotide. The chain joins TRBV9 to TRBJ2-7; D possibly corresponds to TRBD2 (5 bases). The CDR3 runs 14 residues. Germline CDR1 reads SGDLS; CDR2 reads YYNGEE. V was clipped by 7 bases and J by 3 bases, with 17 bases between them. CDR3 amino acids: CASPPLGNNYEQYF. The CDR3 DNA is TGTGCCAGCCCCCCCCTCGGGAATAACTACGAGCAGTACTTC. Using reference TRBV9 and TRBJ2-7 for the parts outside the CDR3, the full variable domain is DSGVTQTPKHLITATGQRVTLRCSPRSGDLSVYWYQQSLDQGLQFLIQYYNGEERAKGNILERFSAQQFPDLHSELNLSSLELGDSALYFCASPPLGNNYEQYFGPGTRLTVT.

This clone came up many times. J is TRBJ2-5 and V is TRBV5-5; D not certain. Per germline, CDR1 SGHKS and CDR2 YYEKEE (reference sequence). The CDR3 consists of 11 residues. Trimming took 2 bases from V and 5 from J, leaving 4 bases between them. The CDR3 DNA is TGTGCCAGCAGCTTTGACGAGACCCAGTACTTC. It codes for CASSFDETQYF.